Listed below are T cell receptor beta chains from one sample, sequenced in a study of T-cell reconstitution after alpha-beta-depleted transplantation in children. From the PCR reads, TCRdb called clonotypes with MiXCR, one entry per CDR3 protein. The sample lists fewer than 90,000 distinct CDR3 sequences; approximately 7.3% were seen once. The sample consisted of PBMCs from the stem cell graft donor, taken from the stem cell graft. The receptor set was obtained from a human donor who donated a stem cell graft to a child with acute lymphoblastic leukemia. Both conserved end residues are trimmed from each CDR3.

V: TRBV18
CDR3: ASSPPLSGRPSYEQF

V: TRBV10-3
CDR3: AITEGTGGFTEAF

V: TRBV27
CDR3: ASSLCPAGCRQETQY

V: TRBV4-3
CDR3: ASSPRDLNSPLH

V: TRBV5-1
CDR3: ASSLGVGRGTDTQY

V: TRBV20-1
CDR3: SASRLAGGPPETQY

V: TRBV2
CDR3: ASSEARGEKETQY

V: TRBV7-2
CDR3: ASSRVSDRFFLEQY

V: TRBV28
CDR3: ASSLAGLLEQY

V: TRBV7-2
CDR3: ASSPGNTQY

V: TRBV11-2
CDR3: ASSLQGVATDTQY

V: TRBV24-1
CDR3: ATSDSTRSYEQY

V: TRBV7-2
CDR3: ASSLSQQGGLGDTQY

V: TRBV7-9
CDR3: ASSFNRSYEQY

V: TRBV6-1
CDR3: ASSELAGVSYEQY

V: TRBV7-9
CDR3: ASSLPLSGLAGEQY

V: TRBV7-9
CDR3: ASSQAGDYEQY